The text below deals with one TCR beta chain. Original processing methods: Amplifying reference gene primers gave estimates of nucleated cell counts. Generated by immunoSEQ multiplex PCR, the TCRdb table keeps only in-frame clones and is missing some. The D gene and trimming were derived from the DNA, and the V and J assignments and clone size from that table. The sample carries approximately 170,000 clones, almost 85% recorded once. The sample is drawn from a study of blood T cell repertoires in COVID-19. Study information: Sites across the United States, Italy and Spain contributed samples from acute and convalescent COVID-19. PBMCs, B-cell-depleted T cells, or T cells were the source of the cDNA or gDNA that made up the material.

CDR1 and CDR2 from the germline V gene are KGHSH and LQKENI. This CDR3 contains 13 residues. With 5 bases removed from V and 5 bases from J, the gap between germline ends came to 10 bases. The sample comprised peripheral blood. The chain carries TRBV18 and TRBJ2-1, with a tentative D call TRBD2 (5 bases). This clonotype was sampled from a man aged 35-49 years who had recovered from COVID-19. This chain's CDR3 is CASSAGLNNEQFF. The CDR3 DNA sequence: TGTGCCAGCTCAGCGGGCCTAAACAATGAGCAGTTCTTC.